These T cell receptor beta chains were read from a single sample in a study of T cells in Graves' hyperthyroidism and ophthalmopathy. One entry per CDR3 protein, called by TCRdb with MiXCR from the multiplex PCR reads. The data show roughly 360,000 distinct CDR3 sequences, roughly 13% seen once. The specimen sequenced was blood. The receptors stem from a man aged 25 to 40 with Graves' hyperthyroidism that later progressed to Graves' ophthalmopathy. The CDR3 runs from the conserved cysteine through the conserved F or W. The D gene is left open where the match is weak. Rows give clone size only sometimes, using once, few, many, or a class for an expanded clone.

cdr3_aa	cdr3_nt	clone_size	v_call	j_call	d_call	cdr3_length
CASSNRGALNTEAFF	TGTGCCAGTAGCAACAGGGGCGCTCTGAACACTGAAGCTTTCTTT	few	TRBV19	TRBJ1-1	TRBD1	15
CASKAGGRIDTQYF	TGCGCCAGCAAGGCGGGGGGGCGAATAGATACGCAGTATTTT	few	TRBV5-1	TRBJ2-3	TRBD2	14
CASSGGRGGYNEQFF	TGTGCCAGTTCTGGAGGGCGGGGGGGCTACAATGAGCAGTTCTTC	-	TRBV19	TRBJ2-1	TRBD2	15
CAISEYGTGDTSTEAFF	TGTGCCATCAGTGAGTACGGCACAGGGGATACAAGCACTGAAGCTTTCTTT	-	TRBV10-3	TRBJ1-1	TRBD1	17
CASSYNTGVYEQYF	TGTGCCAGCAGTTACAACACAGGGGTCTACGAGCAGTACTTC	-	TRBV6-5	TRBJ2-7	TRBD1	14
CASSFSGARTYEQYF	TGTGCCAGCAGTTTTTCAGGGGCCCGTACCTACGAGCAGTACTTC	many	TRBV12-3/TRBV12-4	TRBJ2-7	-	15
CALTPLTQPLGFYGYTF	TGTGCCTTAACTCCGCTCACCCAACCCTTGGGATTCTATGGCTACACCTTC	few	TRBV28	TRBJ1-2	-	17
CASSQGTRAFTEQYF	TGCGCCAGCAGCCAGGGGACACGTGCCTTTACGGAGCAGTACTTC	-	TRBV4-1	TRBJ2-7	-	15
CASSQDLGQGRETQYF	TGCGCCAGCAGCCAAGATTTGGGACAGGGTCGCGAGACCCAGTACTTC	-	TRBV4-1	TRBJ2-5	TRBD1	16
CASSPGTGEASTIYF	TGTGCCAGCTCACCCGGGACAGGGGAAGCGAGCACCATATATTTT	few	TRBV18	TRBJ1-3	TRBD1	15
CASSLVASLNYGYTF	TGTGCCAGCAGCTTAGTTGCCAGTTTGAACTATGGCTACACCTTC	many	TRBV13	TRBJ1-2	-	15
CASSPRPGTGFYGYTF	TGTGCCAGCAGCCCGCGGCCGGGGACAGGCTTCTATGGCTACACCTTC	-	TRBV7-2	TRBJ1-2	TRBD1	16
CASSLADRPQETQYF	TGTGCCAGCAGCTTAGCGGACAGGCCCCAAGAGACCCAGTACTTC	many	TRBV7-9	TRBJ2-5	TRBD1	15
CASSFPSETQETQYF	TGTGCCAGCAGTTTCCCATCGGAGACCCAAGAGACCCAGTACTTC	many	TRBV28	TRBJ2-5	-	15
CASRPDSLGGYTF	TGCGCCAGCAGACCTGACAGTCTTGGCGGCTACACCTTC	-	TRBV5-1	TRBJ1-2	-	13
CASSYGIYNEQFF	TGTGCCAGCAGTTACGGGATTTACAATGAGCAGTTCTTC	-	TRBV12-3/TRBV12-4	TRBJ2-1	-	13
CASSFGLAGQETQYF	TGTGCCAGCAGTTTTGGGCTAGCGGGACAAGAGACCCAGTACTTC	many	TRBV12-3/TRBV12-4	TRBJ2-5	TRBD2	15